The clone carrying this TCR beta chain has a count of ten or more. Its antigen is undetermined. TCRdb recomputed calls from the reads with MiXCR, one row per CDR3 protein. Among fewer than 350,000 distinct CDR3 sequences listed, 25% to 30% were seen once. Germline-derived CDR1 and CDR2 are SGHTA and FQGTGA. The length of the CDR3 is 13 residues. Trimming left V 3 bases short and J 4 bases short, with 9 bases between. The data derive from a study of T cell repertoires in cytomegalovirus infection. Across the whole study: Public TCR beta signatures indicated both CMV infection and matching HLA type.

General observations from the study: Totalled public TCR beta family frequency picked out people who carried CMV plus the relevant HLA.

The chain links TRBV7-3 to TRBJ1-1, with D perhaps TRBD1 (5 bases). This sample comprised cultured PBMCs, obtained from culture after CMV antigen stimulation. The source is a human donor in good health (CMV status not recorded). Some clones in this sample may be carry-over from other donors' samples. The CDR3 DNA is TGTGCCAGCAGCTTCACAGGAGGCACTGAAGCTTTCTTT. Protein sequence: CASSFTGGTEAFF.